This T cell receptor beta chain was recovered during a study of cytomegalovirus exposure and HLA in healthy donors. This clone came up once. Germline values: CDR1 SGHNT, CDR2 YENEEA. The ends lost 5 bases at V and 10 bases at J; junction bases unmatched: 4. The CDR3 extends over 12 amino acids. PCR employed 60 Vbeta and 13 Jbeta primers. Clones were sequenced by immunoSEQ multiplex PCR, and TCRdb holds only the in-frame ones, with some missing. The repertoire includes about 200,000 clones, about nine tenths of them detected once, and 1.3% sits in the top ten. This sequence originates from a man aged 25-40 years in good health and CMV-seronegative. Sequenced input: PBMCs. This chain links TRBV11-3 with TRBJ2-1; TRBD2 aligns across 8 bases. CDR3 sequence reads: CASSAGGGEQFF. The DNA for the CDR3 is TGTGCCAGCAGCGCGGGAGGTGGGGAGCAGTTCTTC.